This T cell receptor (beta chain) was found in a study of early T cells in non-severe SARS-CoV-2 infection. Study-level background: Unpaired chains resulted from sequencing bulk RNA of unsorted whole blood. Study-wide points: Missing private and CD4 specificities, VDJdb matching favored anti-spike CD8 responses.

In this sample, this clonotype turned up many times. Its antigen is not known. The junction departs from germline at one end; a sequencing error may be responsible. The CDR3 consists of 10 residues. CDR1 and CDR2 from the germline V gene are MDHEN and SYDVKM. The protocol attached unique molecular identifiers to individual cDNA molecules. Each CDR3 protein is one row after TCRdb ran MiXCR on the 5' RACE reads. The table includes approximately 42,000 distinct CDR3 sequences, 6% to 7.5% detected once. Sequencing used whole blood. This sequence originates from an adult who was a healthcare worker with PCR-confirmed SARS-CoV-2 infection or an uninfected control (not recorded which). The chain combines TRBV28 with TRBJ2-7; D might be TRBD1 or TRBD2, each matching 5 bases. The CDR3 nucleotides are TGTGCCAGCAGTCCTCGGGACGGCAACTTC. As protein: CASSPRDGNF.